Reported below is one T cell receptor (beta chain). Measured with immunoSEQ multiplex PCR; TCRdb has only the in-frame clones, and not every one. Among about 80,000 clones listed, approximately 88% were seen once. This sample is drawn from a study of blood T cell repertoires in COVID-19. Study summary: T cells, B-cell-depleted T cells, or PBMCs provided the cDNA or gDNA that served as material.

The CDR3 runs 16 residues. Trimming cost V 7 bases and J 5 bases, with 23 bases left between them. Germline CDR1 and CDR2: MNHNY and SVGAGI (reference sequence). Sequenced input: peripheral blood. The V call is TRBV6-6, the J call TRBJ1-1, with D possibly matching TRBD1 (6 bases). The receptor's source is a man in his 70s with acute or convalescent COVID-19. CDR3 DNA: TGTGCCAGCATACCCCCTTCGGGGGGCAGGGTGACTGAAGCTTTCTTT. It codes for CASIPPSGGRVTEAFF.